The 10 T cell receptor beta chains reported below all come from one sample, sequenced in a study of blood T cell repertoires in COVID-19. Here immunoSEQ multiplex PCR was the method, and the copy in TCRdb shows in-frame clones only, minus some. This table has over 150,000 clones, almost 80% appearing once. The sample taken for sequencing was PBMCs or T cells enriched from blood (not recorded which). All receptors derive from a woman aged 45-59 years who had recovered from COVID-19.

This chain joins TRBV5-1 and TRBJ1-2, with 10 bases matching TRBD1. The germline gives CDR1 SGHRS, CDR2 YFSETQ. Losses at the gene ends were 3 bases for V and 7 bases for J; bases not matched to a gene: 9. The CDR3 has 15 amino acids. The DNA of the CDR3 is TGCGCCAGCAGCTCCCTCATGGGGACAGGGGTTGGCTACACCTTC. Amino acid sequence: CASSSLMGTGVGYTF.

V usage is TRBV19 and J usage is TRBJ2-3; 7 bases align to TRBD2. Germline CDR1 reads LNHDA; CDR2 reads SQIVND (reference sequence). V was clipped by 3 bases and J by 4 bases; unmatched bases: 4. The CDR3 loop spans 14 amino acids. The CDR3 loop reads CASSIFREADTQYF. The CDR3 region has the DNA TGTGCCAGTAGTATCTTCCGGGAGGCAGATACGCAGTATTTT.

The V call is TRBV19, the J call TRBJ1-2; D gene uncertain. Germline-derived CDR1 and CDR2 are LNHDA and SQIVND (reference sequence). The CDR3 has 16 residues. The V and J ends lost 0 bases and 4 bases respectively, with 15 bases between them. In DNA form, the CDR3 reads TGTGCCAGTAGTATAGAGGAGCGGGAACTCAGCTATGGCTACACCTTC. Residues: CASSIEERELSYGYTF.

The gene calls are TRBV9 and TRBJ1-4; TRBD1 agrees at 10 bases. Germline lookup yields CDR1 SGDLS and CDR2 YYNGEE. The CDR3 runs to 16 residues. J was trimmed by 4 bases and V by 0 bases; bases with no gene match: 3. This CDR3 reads CASSVGGQGVNEKLFF. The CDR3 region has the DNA TGTGCCAGCAGCGTAGGCGGACAGGGGGTTAATGAAAAACTGTTTTTT.

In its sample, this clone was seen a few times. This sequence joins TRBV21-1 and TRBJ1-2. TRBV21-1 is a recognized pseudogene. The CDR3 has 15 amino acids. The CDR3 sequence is CASSNKPSFFYGYTF. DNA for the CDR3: TGTGCCAGCAGCAATAAGCCGTCCTTTTTCTATGGCTACACCTTC.

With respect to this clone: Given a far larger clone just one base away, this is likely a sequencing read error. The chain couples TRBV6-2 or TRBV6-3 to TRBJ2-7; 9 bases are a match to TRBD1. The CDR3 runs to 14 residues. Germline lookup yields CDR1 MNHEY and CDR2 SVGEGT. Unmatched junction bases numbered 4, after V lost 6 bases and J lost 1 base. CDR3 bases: TGTGCCAGCAGCCCCGGGACAGGGTCCTACGAGCAGTACTTC. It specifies CASSPGTGSYEQYF.

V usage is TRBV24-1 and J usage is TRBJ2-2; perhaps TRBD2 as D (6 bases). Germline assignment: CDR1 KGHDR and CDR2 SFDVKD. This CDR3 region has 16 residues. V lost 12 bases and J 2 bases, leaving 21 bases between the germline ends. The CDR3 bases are TGTGCCCCCATATATGGAAAGCGGGCAAACACCGGGGAGCTGTTTTTT. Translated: CAPIYGKRANTGELFF.

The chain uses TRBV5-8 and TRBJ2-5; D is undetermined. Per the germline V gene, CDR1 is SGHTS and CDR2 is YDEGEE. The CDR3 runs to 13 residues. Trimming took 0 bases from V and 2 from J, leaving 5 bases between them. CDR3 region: CASSLDQQETQYF. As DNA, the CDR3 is TGTGCCAGCAGCTTGGATCAGCAAGAGACCCAGTACTTC.

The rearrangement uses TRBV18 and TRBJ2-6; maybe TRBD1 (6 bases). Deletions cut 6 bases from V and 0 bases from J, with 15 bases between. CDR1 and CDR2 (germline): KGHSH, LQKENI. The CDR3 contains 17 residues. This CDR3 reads CASSQGTPSSGANVLTF. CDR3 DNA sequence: TGTGCCAGCTCCCAGGGGACCCCTAGCTCTGGGGCCAACGTCCTGACTTTC.

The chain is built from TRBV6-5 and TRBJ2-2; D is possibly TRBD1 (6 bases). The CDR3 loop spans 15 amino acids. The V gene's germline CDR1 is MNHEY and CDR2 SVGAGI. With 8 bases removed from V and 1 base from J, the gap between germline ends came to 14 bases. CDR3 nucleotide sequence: TGTGCCAGCCTTATGGGACAAGGGAACACCGGGGAGCTGTTTTTT. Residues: CASLMGQGNTGELFF.